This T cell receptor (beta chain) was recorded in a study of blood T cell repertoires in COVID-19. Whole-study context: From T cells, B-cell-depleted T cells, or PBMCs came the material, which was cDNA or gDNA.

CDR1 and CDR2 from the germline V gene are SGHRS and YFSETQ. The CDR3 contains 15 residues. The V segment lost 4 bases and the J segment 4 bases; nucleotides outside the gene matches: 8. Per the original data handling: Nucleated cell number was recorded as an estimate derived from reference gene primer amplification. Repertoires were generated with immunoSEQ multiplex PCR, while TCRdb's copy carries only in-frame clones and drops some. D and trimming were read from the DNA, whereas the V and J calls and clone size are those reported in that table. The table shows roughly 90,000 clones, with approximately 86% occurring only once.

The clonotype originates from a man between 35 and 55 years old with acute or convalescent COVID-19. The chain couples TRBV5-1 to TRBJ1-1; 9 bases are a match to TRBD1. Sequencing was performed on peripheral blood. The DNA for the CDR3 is TGCGCCAGCAGCGTAATGACAGGGGGTGGCACTGAAGCTTTCTTT. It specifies CASSVMTGGGTEAFF.